This T cell receptor beta chain was obtained from a study of beta chain features in type 1 diabetes. Expressed TCRB transcripts were sequenced because the entire RNA isolate underwent reverse transcription. The data were produced by immunoSEQ multiplex PCR, yet TCRdb's version contains in-frame clones alone and is incomplete. The sample lists roughly 250,000 clones, about 9.3% occurring once. This CDR3 spans 17 amino acids. V shed 0 bases, J shed 2 bases, and the junction held 8 bases outside the gene matches. Germline values: CDR1 SGHRS, CDR2 YFSETQ. This clone has a handful of counts. The chain combines TRBV5-1 with TRBJ2-3; 8 positions agree with TRBD2. Input material: naive CD4+ T cells from blood. This clonotype originated in a woman between 18 and 29 years old in good health. The CDR3 DNA is TGCGCCAGCAGCTTGGGGGCTAGCGGGTATGTCACAGATACGCAGTATTTT. Translating it yields CASSLGASGYVTDTQYF.